This entry lists 22 T cell receptor beta chains sequenced from one sample in a study of T cell responses to AZD1222 COVID-19 vaccine. Assay used: immunoSEQ multiplex PCR; TCRdb lists only in-frame clones, some missing. The table has around 110,000 clones, about 90% seen once; the top ten hold roughly 8%. This material consisted of peripheral blood, taken on day 0 of AZD1222 vaccination. These receptors were collected from an adult in good health.

This chain links TRBV7-2 with TRBJ1-5; D gene uncertain. Trimming shortened V by 5 bases and J by 0 bases, and 17 bases separated the two germline ends. The CDR3 is made up of 17 amino acids. CDR1 and CDR2 from the germline V gene are SGHTA and FQGNSA. DNA of the CDR3: TGTGCCAGCAGCAAAAGTACCGGCGTATATAGCAATCAGCCCCAGCATTTT. Translating gives CASSKSTGVYSNQPQHF.

The chain couples TRBV11-1 to TRBJ1-1; no clear D. CDR1 and CDR2 (germline): SGHAT, FQDESV (reference sequence). The CDR3 is 13 residues long. Deletions cut 5 bases from V and 6 bases from J, with 13 bases between. For the CDR3, the DNA is TGTGCCAGCAGCGAAAACCCGGTTTCTGAAGCTTTCTTT. It encodes CASSENPVSEAFF.

The chain links TRBV18 to TRBJ1-3; 8 nucleotides agree with TRBD1. This CDR3 contains 16 residues. CDR1 and CDR2 (germline): KGHSH, LQKENI. The V segment lost 4 bases and the J segment 0 bases; nucleotides outside the gene matches: 5. The DNA of the CDR3 is TGTGCCAGCTCACGAGGACAGGGCTCCTCTGGAAACACCATATATTTT. This gives the protein CASSRGQGSSGNTIYF.

The V call is TRBV27, the J call TRBJ2-7, with 7 bases that match TRBD2. The CDR3 consists of 15 residues. Per the germline V gene, CDR1 is MNHEY and CDR2 is SMNVEV (reference sequence). V gave up 6 bases and J gave up 3 bases; unmatched junction bases: 11. CDR3 nucleotides: TGTGCCAGCAGAATCGGTGGGGGGGGAGGCTACGAGCAGTACTTC. Its translation is CASRIGGGGGYEQYF.

On this clone: The same CDR3 is also encoded by other DNA sequences in this sample. J is TRBJ1-1 and V is TRBV18; TRBD1 might be the D (5 bases). V was clipped by 1 base and J by 4 bases, with 7 bases between them. This CDR3 is built from 13 residues. Germline CDR1 reads KGHSH; CDR2 reads LQKENI. The CDR3 DNA reads as TGTGCCAGCTCACCACGGGGGGGCACTGAAGCTTTCTTT. Translated: CASSPRGGTEAFF.

V and J are TRBV24-1 and TRBJ2-1; TRBD2 agrees at 9 bases. The CDR3 runs 15 residues. Unmatched junction bases numbered 8, after V lost 4 bases and J lost 8 bases. Germline CDR1 and CDR2: KGHDR and SFDVKD. CDR3: CATSDLAGKGDEQFF. The CDR3 DNA is TGTGCCACCAGTGACCTAGCGGGAAAGGGCGATGAGCAGTTCTTC.

The rearrangement joins TRBV2 to TRBJ2-3; 8 bases align to TRBD1. CDR3 length: 13 residues. V shed 11 bases and J 3 bases; nucleotides not matched to a gene: 7. CDR1 and CDR2 (germline): SNHLY, FYNNEI. CDR3 protein: CAGTRDRTDTQYF. CDR3 in DNA: TGTGCCGGGACCCGGGACAGGACAGATACGCAGTATTTT.

This chain connects TRBV11-2 to TRBJ1-4, with 7 bases lining up with TRBD1. Germline V gene data show CDR1 as SGHAT and CDR2 as FQNNGV. Trimming took 2 bases from V and 10 from J; bases not matched to a gene: 7. This CDR3 comprises 14 residues. Here the CDR3 DNA reads TGTGCCAGCAGCTTAAGAGGGGGCGTCGGAAAACTGTTTTTT. This codes for CASSLRGGVGKLFF.

This clone is a singleton in its sample. This chain links TRBV28 with TRBJ1-2; tentatively, D is TRBD1 (5 bases). V was cut by 5 bases and J by 5 bases, with 24 bases left in between. Germline V gene sequence: CDR1 MDHEN, CDR2 SYDVKM. This CDR3 has 17 amino acids. This chain's CDR3 is CASSPMLVLQGPYGYTF. CDR3 sequence (DNA): TGTGCCAGCAGTCCCATGCTTGTTTTGCAGGGACCATATGGCTACACCTTC.

The sample holds one count of this clone. The gene calls are TRBV20-1 and TRBJ1-2, with a tentative D call TRBD1 (6 bases). Germline CDR1 reads DFQATT; CDR2 reads SNEGSKA (reference sequence). V shed 7 bases and J shed 8 bases, with 8 bases lying between them. The CDR3 loop spans 9 amino acids. This CDR3 reads CSVRGGYTF. DNA of the CDR3: TGCAGTGTTAGGGGGGGCTACACCTTC.

The chain couples TRBV28 to TRBJ1-1; D uncertain. The CDR3 has 14 amino acids. Looked up from germline, CDR1 is MDHEN and CDR2 is SYDVKM. With 5 bases removed from V and 1 base from J, the gap between germline ends came to 11 bases. The CDR3 is CASSGSPANTEAFF. CDR3 in DNA: TGTGCCAGCAGTGGATCCCCGGCGAACACTGAAGCTTTCTTT.

This chain connects TRBV7-2 to TRBJ1-5, with 7 bases fitting TRBD1. This CDR3 has 15 amino acids. CDR1 and CDR2 from the germline V gene are SGHTA and FQGNSA. V shed 1 base, J shed 5 bases, and the junction held 5 bases outside the gene matches. CDR3 amino acids: CASSLDGTAHQPQHF. The CDR3 DNA reads TGTGCCAGCAGCTTAGACGGGACAGCACATCAGCCCCAGCATTTT.

This clone was counted between two and nine times. The rearrangement links TRBV30 to TRBJ1-6, with D perhaps TRBD1 (6 bases). V lost 3 bases and J lost 4, with 13 bases in between. The V gene's germline CDR1 is GTSNPN and CDR2 SVGIG (reference sequence). The CDR3 extends over 15 amino acids. The CDR3 DNA sequence: TGTGCCTGGAGCTACAAGGACAGTTATAATTCACCCCTCCACTTT. Protein sequence: CAWSYKDSYNSPLHF.

J is TRBJ2-7 and V is TRBV24-1; D not certain. The V gene lost 4 bases and the J gene lost 1 base, with 19 bases spanning the gap. Germline V gene lookup returns CDR1 KGHDR and CDR2 SFDVKD. The CDR3 runs to 17 residues. The CDR3 protein is CATSDRPSIGRSYEQYF. Written as DNA, the CDR3 is TGTGCCACCAGTGACAGGCCCAGTATCGGAAGGTCCTACGAGCAGTACTTC.

V and J are TRBV30 and TRBJ1-2; the D gene is possibly TRBD1 (6 bases). V shed 3 bases and J shed 5 bases, with 16 bases lying between them. Germline V lookup: CDR1 GTSNPN, CDR2 SVGIG (reference sequence). CDR3 length equals 14 residues. The CDR3 DNA reads as TGTGCCTGGAGACTCCCCACACAGGGATATGGCTACACCTTC. Protein product: CAWRLPTQGYGYTF.

The V call is TRBV15, the J call TRBJ1-1; 8 positions match TRBD1. The V and J ends lost 0 bases and 0 bases, in that order; junction bases with no gene match: 6. This CDR3 has 17 residues. CDR1 LNHNV and CDR2 YYDKDF come from the germline V gene (reference sequence). CDR3 residues: CATSRDRRGPLNTEAFF. The CDR3 coding sequence is TGTGCCACCAGCAGAGATCGCAGGGGGCCTTTGAACACTGAAGCTTTCTTT.

The chain couples TRBV6-5 to TRBJ1-5; 7 bases fit TRBD1. Germline assignment: CDR1 MNHEY and CDR2 SVGAGI. Unmatched junction bases numbered 3, after V lost 0 bases and J lost 4 bases. The length of the CDR3 is 15 residues. This CDR3 reads CASSYSSGGNQPQHF. DNA of the CDR3: TGTGCCAGCAGTTACTCATCAGGGGGAAATCAGCCCCAGCATTTT.

The V call is TRBV25-1, the J call TRBJ1-1; 8 positions agree with TRBD1. CDR1 is MGHDK and CDR2 is SYGVNS in the germline V gene. Germline trimming cut 10 bases from V and 4 bases from J; bases unmatched to any gene: 5. The CDR3 covers 12 residues. The CDR3 DNA reads as TGTGCCAACAGGGGGGGGAGCACTGAAGCTTTCTTT. Amino acids: CANRGGSTEAFF. The full variable domain, completed using reference TRBV25-1 and TRBJ1-1, is EADIYQTPRYLVIGTGKKITLECSQTMGHDKMYWYQQDPGMELHLIHYSYGVNSTEKGDLSSESTVSRIRTEHFPLTLESARPSHTSQYLCANRGGSTEAFFGQGTRLTVV.

The chain employs TRBV20-1 and TRBJ2-3, with D possibly being TRBD1 or TRBD2 (5 bases each). Trimming shortened V by 3 bases and J by 6 bases, and 16 bases separated the two germline ends. Per the germline V gene, CDR1 is DFQATT and CDR2 is SNEGSKA (reference sequence). This CDR3 is 14 amino acids long. Written as DNA, the CDR3 is TGCAGTGCTAGTCATCGGGACCCCGGGGATACGCAGTATTTT. Its protein is CSASHRDPGDTQYF.

The CDR3 bases are TGTGCCTGGAGGGGCAGTAGCTACGAGCAGTACTTC. It translates to CAWRGSSYEQYF. The chain couples TRBV30 to TRBJ2-7; unclear D gene. Germline V gene lookup returns CDR1 GTSNPN and CDR2 SVGIG (reference sequence). Deletions cut 3 bases from V and 3 bases from J, with 9 bases between. The CDR3 loop spans 12 amino acids. Combining the CDR3 with reference TRBV30 and TRBJ2-7 gives the whole variable domain SQTIHQWPATLVQPVGSPLSLECTVEGTSNPNLYWYRQAAGRGLQLLFYSVGIGQISSEVPQNLSASRPQDRQFILSSKKLLLSDSGFYLCAWRGSSYEQYFGPGTRLTVT.

The V call is TRBV15, the J call TRBJ1-3; D is unclear. The germline CDR1 and CDR2 sequences are LNHNV and YYDKDF (reference sequence). The V and J ends lost 3 bases and 2 bases respectively, with 11 bases between them. CDR3 length equals 15 residues. CDR3 region: CATSRNRSPGNTIYF. The CDR3 DNA follows: TGTGCCACCAGCAGGAATAGATCCCCTGGAAACACCATATATTTT.

The gene calls are TRBV28 and TRBJ1-5; 9 bases are shared with TRBD1. Germline CDR1 MDHEN, CDR2 SYDVKM. Germline trimming cut 5 bases from V and 6 bases from J; bases unmatched to any gene: 11. The CDR3 is 16 residues long. The CDR3 here is CASSPRDRVRSQPQHF. CDR3 bases: TGTGCCAGCAGTCCGCGGGACAGGGTAAGAAGTCAGCCCCAGCATTTT.